This record covers a single T cell receptor (beta chain). Original handling: Estimated nucleated cell counts came from reference gene primer amplification. Sequencing was performed with immunoSEQ multiplex PCR; in TCRdb, only in-frame clones are kept and a portion is missing. From that table come the V and J calls and clone size; the DNA was used to work out D and trimming. The table records around 200,000 clones, around nine tenths of them present only once. The data belong to a study of blood T cell repertoires in COVID-19. Study information: Samples came from the United States, Italy and Spain, spanning acute and convalescent COVID-19. PBMCs, B-cell-depleted T cells, or T cells were the source of the cDNA or gDNA that made up the material.

CDR1 LGHNA and CDR2 YSLEER come from the germline V gene. V dropped 11 bases and J dropped 5 bases, with 17 bases sitting between them. This CDR3 is 13 amino acids long. This chain links TRBV4-3 with TRBJ2-3; D uncertain. Sequencing input: peripheral blood. The TCR was taken from a man younger than 30 with active or convalescent COVID-19. The CDR3 loop reads CAPSGPRRDTQYF. The CDR3 coding sequence is TGCGCCCCCTCCGGCCCGAGGCGAGATACGCAGTATTTT.